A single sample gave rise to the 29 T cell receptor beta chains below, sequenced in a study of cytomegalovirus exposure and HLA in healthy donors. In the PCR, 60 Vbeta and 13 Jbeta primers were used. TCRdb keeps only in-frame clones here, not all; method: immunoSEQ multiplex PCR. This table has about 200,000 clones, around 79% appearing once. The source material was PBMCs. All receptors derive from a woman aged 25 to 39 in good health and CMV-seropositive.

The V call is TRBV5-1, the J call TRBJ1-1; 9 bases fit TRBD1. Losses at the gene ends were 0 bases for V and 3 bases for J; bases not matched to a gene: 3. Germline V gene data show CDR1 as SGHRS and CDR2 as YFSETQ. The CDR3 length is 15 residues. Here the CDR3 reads CASSLVYRGHTEAFF. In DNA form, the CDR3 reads TGCGCCAGCAGCTTGGTGTACAGGGGGCACACTGAAGCTTTCTTT.

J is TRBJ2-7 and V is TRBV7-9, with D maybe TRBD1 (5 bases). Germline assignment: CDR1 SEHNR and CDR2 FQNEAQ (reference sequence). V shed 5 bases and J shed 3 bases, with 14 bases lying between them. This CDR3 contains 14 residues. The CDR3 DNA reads TGTGCCAGCAGCCGTCCAGGGTGGGACTACGAGCAGTACTTC. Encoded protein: CASSRPGWDYEQYF.

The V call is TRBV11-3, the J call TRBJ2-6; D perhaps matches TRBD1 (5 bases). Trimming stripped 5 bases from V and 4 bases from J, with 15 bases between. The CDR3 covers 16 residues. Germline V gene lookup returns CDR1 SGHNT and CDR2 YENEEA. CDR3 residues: CASSARSGSGANVLTF. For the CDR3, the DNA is TGTGCCAGCAGCGCACGTTCAGGGTCCGGGGCCAACGTCCTGACTTTC.

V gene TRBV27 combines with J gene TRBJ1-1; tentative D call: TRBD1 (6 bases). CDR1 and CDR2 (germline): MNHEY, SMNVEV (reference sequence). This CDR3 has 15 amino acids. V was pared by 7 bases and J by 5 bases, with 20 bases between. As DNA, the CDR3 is TGTGCCAGCAAATGGATGTCAGGGGTCGGGACTGAAGCTTTCTTT. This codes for CASKWMSGVGTEAFF.

The CDR3 DNA sequence: TGTGCCAGCATACTAGGGACTAGCGTATTTTCTGGGACCCAGTACTTC. This encodes CASILGTSVFSGTQYF. This chain joins TRBV2 and TRBJ2-5, with TRBD2 identical over 10 bases. J gave up 7 bases and V 7 bases, and 15 bases lay outside the gene matches. This CDR3 spans 16 amino acids. From germline, CDR1 is SNHLY and CDR2 FYNNEI.

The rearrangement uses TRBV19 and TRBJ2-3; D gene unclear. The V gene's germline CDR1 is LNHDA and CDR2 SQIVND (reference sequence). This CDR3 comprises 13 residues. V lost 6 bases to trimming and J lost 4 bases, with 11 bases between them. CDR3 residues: CASSLRISDTQYF. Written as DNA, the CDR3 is TGTGCCAGTAGCTTGAGGATTTCAGATACGCAGTATTTT. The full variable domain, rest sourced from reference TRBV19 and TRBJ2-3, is DGGITQSPKYLFRKEGQNVTLSCEQNLNHDAMYWYRQDPGQGLRLIYYSQIVNDFQKGDIAEGYSVSREKKESFPLTVTSAQKNPTAFYLCASSLRISDTQYFGPGTRLTVL.

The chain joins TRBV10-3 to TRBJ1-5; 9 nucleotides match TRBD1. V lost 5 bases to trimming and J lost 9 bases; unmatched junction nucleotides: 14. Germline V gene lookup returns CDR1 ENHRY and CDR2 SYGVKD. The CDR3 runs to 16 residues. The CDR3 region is CAISSSRTGAGRPQHF. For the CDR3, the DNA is TGTGCCATCAGTTCTTCTCGGACAGGGGCCGGGAGGCCCCAGCATTTT.

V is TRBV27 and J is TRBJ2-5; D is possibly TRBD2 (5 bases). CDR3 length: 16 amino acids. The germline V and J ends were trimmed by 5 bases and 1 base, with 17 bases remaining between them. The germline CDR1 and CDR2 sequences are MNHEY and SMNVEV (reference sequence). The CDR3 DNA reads TGTGCCAGCAGTCCCCCGAGGGCGGATGTCCAAGAGACCCAGTACTTC. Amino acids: CASSPPRADVQETQYF.

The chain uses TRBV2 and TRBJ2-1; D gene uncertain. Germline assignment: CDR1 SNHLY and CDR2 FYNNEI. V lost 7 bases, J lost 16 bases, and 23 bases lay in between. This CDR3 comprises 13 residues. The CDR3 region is CASNDAWVRDSFF. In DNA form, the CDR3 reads TGTGCCAGCAACGACGCCTGGGTAAGAGACTCCTTCTTC.

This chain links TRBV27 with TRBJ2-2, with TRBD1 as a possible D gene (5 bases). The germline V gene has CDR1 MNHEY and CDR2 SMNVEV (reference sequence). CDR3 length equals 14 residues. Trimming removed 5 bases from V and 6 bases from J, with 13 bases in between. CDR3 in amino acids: CASSPNLGPGELFF. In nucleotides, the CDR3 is TGTGCCAGCAGTCCAAACCTGGGGCCCGGGGAGCTGTTTTTT.

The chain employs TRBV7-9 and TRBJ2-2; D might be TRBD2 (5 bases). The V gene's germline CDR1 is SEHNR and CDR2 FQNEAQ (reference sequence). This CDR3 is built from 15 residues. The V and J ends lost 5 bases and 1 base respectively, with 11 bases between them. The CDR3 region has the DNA TGTGCCAGCAGCCCAGGACTCCAGAACACCGGGGAGCTGTTTTTT. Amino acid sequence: CASSPGLQNTGELFF.

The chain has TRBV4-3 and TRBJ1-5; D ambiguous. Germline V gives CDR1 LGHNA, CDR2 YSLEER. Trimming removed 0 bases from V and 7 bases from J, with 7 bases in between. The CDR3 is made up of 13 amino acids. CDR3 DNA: TGCGCCAGCAGCCAAGATGCGGGACAGCCCCAGCATTTT. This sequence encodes CASSQDAGQPQHF.

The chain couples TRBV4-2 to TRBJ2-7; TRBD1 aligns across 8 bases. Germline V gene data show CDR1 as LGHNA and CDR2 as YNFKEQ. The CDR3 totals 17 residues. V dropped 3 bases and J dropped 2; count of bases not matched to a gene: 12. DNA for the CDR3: TGTGCCAGCAGCCACGGACAGGGCCTCCTCGTCCCCTACGAGCAGTACTTC. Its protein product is CASSHGQGLLVPYEQYF.

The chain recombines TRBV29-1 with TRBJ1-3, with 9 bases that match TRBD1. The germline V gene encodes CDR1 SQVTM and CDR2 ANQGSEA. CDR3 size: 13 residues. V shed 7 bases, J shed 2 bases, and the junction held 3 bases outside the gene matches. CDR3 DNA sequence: TGCAGCGGGACAGGGGCCGCTGGAAACACCATATATTTT. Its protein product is CSGTGAAGNTIYF. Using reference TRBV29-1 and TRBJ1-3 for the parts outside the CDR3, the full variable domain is SAVISQKPSRDICQRGTSLTIQCQVDSQVTMMFWYRQQPGQSLTLIATANQGSEATYESGFVIDKFPISRPNLTFSTLTVSNMSPEDSSIYLCSGTGAAGNTIYFGEGSWLTVV.

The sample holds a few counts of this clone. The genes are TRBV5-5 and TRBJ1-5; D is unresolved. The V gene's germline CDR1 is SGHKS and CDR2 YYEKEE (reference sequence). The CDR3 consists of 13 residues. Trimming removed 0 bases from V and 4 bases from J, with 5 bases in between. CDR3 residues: CASSLGPNQPQHF. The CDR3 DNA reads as TGTGCCAGCAGCTTGGGGCCAAATCAGCCCCAGCATTTT.

Here the CDR3 DNA reads TGTGCAAGTCGCTTAGGTGGGGCGGCGGACAGGGACGAATCGAGAGCCCTCTATAATTCACCCCTCCACTTT. It specifies CASRLGGAADRDESRALYNSPLHF. The rearrangement uses TRBV12-2 and TRBJ1-6; the table names TRBD1, a call not compared with the DNA. TRBV12-2 is flagged as a pseudogene. The CDR3 sequence is 24 residues long.

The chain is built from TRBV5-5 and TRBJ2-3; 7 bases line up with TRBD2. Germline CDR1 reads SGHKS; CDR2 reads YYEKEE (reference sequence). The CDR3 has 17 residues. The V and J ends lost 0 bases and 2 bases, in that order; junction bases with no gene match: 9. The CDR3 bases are TGTGCCAGCAGCTTGGACACTAGCGCACTCTCCACAGATACGCAGTATTTT. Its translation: CASSLDTSALSTDTQYF. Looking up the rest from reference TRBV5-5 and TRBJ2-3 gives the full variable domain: DAGVTQSPTHLIKTRGQQVTLRCSPISGHKSVSWYQQVLGQGPQFIFQYYEKEERGRGNFPDRFSARQFPNYSSELNVNALLLGDSALYLCASSLDTSALSTDTQYFGPGTRLTVL.

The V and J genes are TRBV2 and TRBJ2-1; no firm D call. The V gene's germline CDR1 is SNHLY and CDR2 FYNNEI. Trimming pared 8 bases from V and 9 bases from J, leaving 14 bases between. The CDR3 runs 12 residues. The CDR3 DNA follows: TGTGCCAGCGTTCGGGTTCTGGGTGAGCAGTTCTTC. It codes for CASVRVLGEQFF.

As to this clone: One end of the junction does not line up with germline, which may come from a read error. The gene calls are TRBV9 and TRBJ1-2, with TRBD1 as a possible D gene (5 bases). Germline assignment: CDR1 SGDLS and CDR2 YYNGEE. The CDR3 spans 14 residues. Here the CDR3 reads CVSSVETGSYGYTF. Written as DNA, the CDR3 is TGTGTCAGCAGCGTAGAAACAGGTTCCTATGGCTACACCTTC.

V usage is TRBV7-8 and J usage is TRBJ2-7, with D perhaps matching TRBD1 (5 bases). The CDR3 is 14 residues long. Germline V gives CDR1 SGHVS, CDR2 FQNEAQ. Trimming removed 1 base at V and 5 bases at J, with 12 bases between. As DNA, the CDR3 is TGTGCCAGCAGCTTAGTGAGCAGGGTTGACGAGCAGTACTTC. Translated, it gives CASSLVSRVDEQYF.

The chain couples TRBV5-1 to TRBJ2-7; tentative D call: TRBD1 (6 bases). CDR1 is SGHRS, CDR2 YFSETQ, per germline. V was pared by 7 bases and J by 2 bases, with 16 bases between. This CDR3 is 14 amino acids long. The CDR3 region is CASFNTGRAYEQYF. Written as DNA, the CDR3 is TGCGCCAGCTTTAATACAGGGCGGGCCTACGAGCAGTACTTC.

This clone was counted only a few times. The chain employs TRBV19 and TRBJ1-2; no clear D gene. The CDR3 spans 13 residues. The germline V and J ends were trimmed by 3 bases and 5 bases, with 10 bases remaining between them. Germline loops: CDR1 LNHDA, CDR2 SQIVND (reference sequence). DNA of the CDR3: TGTGCCAGTAGTATCGACGGGGAGTATGGCTACACCTTC. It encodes CASSIDGEYGYTF.

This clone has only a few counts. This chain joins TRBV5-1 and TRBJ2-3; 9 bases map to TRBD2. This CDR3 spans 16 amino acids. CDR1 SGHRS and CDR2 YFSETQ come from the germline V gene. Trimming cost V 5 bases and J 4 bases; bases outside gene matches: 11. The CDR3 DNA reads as TGCGCCAGCAGTCTTGTTGTTAGCGGGAGACCAGATACGCAGTATTTT. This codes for CASSLVVSGRPDTQYF.

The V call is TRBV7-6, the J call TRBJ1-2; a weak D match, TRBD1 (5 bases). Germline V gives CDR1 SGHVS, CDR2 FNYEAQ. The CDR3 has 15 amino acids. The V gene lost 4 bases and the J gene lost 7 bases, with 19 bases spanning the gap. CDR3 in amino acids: CASSSSLQALSGYTF. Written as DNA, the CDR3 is TGTGCCAGCAGCTCCAGCTTACAGGCCCTAAGTGGCTACACCTTC.

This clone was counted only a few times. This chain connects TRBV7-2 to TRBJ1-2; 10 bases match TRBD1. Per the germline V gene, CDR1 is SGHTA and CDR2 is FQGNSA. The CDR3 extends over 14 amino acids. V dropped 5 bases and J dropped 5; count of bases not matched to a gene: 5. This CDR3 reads CASSRGQGVYGYTF. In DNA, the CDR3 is TGTGCCAGCAGCCGAGGACAGGGGGTTTATGGCTACACCTTC.

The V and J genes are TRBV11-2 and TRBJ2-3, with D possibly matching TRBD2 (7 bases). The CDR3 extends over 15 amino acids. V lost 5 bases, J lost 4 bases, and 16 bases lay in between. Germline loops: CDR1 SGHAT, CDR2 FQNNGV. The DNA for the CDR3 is TGTGCCAGCAGCCTCGACGGGGGGCAGTCAGATACGCAGTATTTT. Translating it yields CASSLDGGQSDTQYF.

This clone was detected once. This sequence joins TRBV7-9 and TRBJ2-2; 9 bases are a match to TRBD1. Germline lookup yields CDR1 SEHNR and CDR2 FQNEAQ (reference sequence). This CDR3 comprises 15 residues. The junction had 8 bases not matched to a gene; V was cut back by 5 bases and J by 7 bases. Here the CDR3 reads CASSPRTGEIGELFF. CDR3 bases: TGTGCCAGCAGCCCTCGGACAGGGGAGATCGGGGAGCTGTTTTTT.

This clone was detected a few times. CDR3 in amino acids: CASSPRAQGTYGYTF. The DNA for the CDR3 is TGCGCCAGCAGCCCGCGGGCACAGGGGACGTATGGCTACACCTTC. This rearrangement joins TRBV5-1 to TRBJ1-2; TRBD1 aligns across 7 bases. This CDR3 has 15 amino acids. Germline values: CDR1 SGHRS, CDR2 YFSETQ. V dropped 4 bases and J dropped 5; count of bases not matched to a gene: 11.

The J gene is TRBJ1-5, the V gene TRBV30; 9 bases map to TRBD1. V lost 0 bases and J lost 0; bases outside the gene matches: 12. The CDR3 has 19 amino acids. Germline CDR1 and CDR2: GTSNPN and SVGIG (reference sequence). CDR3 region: CAWSVPRDRVFNSNQPQHF. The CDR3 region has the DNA TGTGCCTGGAGTGTTCCCCGGGACAGGGTCTTTAATAGCAATCAGCCCCAGCATTTT.